Sequencing of this TCR beta chain was carried out in a study of CD8 T cells in Susac syndrome. A quantity of about 0.5 to 1 ug RNA underwent reverse transcription using random hexamers. Multiplex PCR with immunoSEQ amplified the TCR beta CDR3 across 54 Vbeta and 13 Jbeta. One entry per CDR3 protein, called by TCRdb with MiXCR from the immunoSEQ multiplex PCR reads. The sample carries approximately 170,000 distinct CDR3 sequences, 90% to 95% recorded once. V lost 5 bases and J lost 5, with 23 bases in between. CDR1 and CDR2 (germline): SEHNR, FQNEAQ (reference sequence). This CDR3 has 17 amino acids. Regarding this clonotype: Its antigen is still unknown.

General study results and limits: The authors acknowledged that the study's TCR sequencing and HLA analysis involved relatively few individuals.

TCR beta from blood CD8+ and CD4+ T cells was sequenced. The healthy controls were matched to patients by age and sex. The TCR sequence derives from a human donor in good health. The specimen was CD4+ T cells from PBMCs. This chain joins TRBV7-9 and TRBJ2-3; D remains unclear. Written as DNA, the CDR3 is TGTGCCAGCAGCCCACGCCTGGCAGGTTCTATAGGAGATACGCAGTATTTT. It codes for CASSPRLAGSIGDTQYF.